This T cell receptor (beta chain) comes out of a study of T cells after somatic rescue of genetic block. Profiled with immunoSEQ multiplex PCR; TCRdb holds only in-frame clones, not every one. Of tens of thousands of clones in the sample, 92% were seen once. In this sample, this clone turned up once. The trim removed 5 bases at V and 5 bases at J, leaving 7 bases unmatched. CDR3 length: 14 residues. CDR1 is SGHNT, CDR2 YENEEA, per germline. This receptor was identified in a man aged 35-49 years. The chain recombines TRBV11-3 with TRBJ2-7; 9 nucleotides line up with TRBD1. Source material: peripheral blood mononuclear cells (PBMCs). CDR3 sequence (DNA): TGTGCCAGCAGCATCGGGACAGGGCGTAACGAGCAGTACTTC. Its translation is CASSIGTGRNEQYF.